These 20 T cell receptor beta chains were all obtained from the same sample, sequenced in a study of blood T cell repertoires in COVID-19. Profiled with immunoSEQ multiplex PCR; TCRdb holds only in-frame clones, not every one. In the table there are about 110,000 clones, 72% of which are singletons. The sequenced sample consisted of peripheral blood. These receptors were collected from a woman in her sixties or seventies with acute or convalescent COVID-19.

The sample holds a few counts of this clone. CDR3 sequence: CAWSVRGSLNQPQHF. Written as DNA, the CDR3 is TGTGCCTGGAGTGTACGCGGCAGTCTAAATCAGCCCCAGCATTTT. The chain has TRBV30 and TRBJ1-5; D call uncertain. V gave up 0 bases and J gave up 4 bases, with 13 bases separating them. Germline V CDR1 and CDR2: GTSNPN, SVGIG (reference sequence). This CDR3 spans 15 amino acids.

The V and J genes are TRBV30 and TRBJ1-2; D remains unclear. Germline CDR1 is GTSNPN and CDR2 is SVGIG (reference sequence). The V and J ends lost 4 bases and 8 bases respectively, with 17 bases between them. This CDR3 has 13 amino acids. The DNA for the CDR3 is TGTGCCTGGACCCCCGCGCCAGGAGGCGGCTACACCTTC. Amino acid sequence: CAWTPAPGGGYTF.

This rearrangement joins TRBV5-6 to TRBJ1-1; 8 nucleotides agree with TRBD1. The CDR3 loop spans 14 amino acids. Germline V gene sequence: CDR1 SGHDT, CDR2 YYEEEE. J lost 1 base, V lost 2 bases, and 1 base had no gene match. This CDR3 is CASSFGTGNTEAFF. The CDR3 nucleotides are TGTGCCAGCAGCTTCGGGACAGGGAACACTGAAGCTTTCTTT.

This clone has only a few counts. This chain's CDR3 is CASSPEGAYYGYTF. The CDR3 DNA follows: TGTGCCAGCAGTCCCGAGGGGGCGTACTATGGCTACACCTTC. The chain joins TRBV2 to TRBJ1-2, with 7 bases fitting TRBD1. Unmatched junction bases numbered 6, after V lost 5 bases and J lost 3 bases. This CDR3 has 14 residues. CDR1 and CDR2 from the germline V gene are SNHLY and FYNNEI.

The chain employs TRBV20-1 and TRBJ2-3, with TRBD2 identical over 9 bases. Trimming cost V 3 bases and J 3 bases; bases outside gene matches: 7. The CDR3 consists of 15 residues. Germline assignment: CDR1 DFQATT and CDR2 SNEGSKA (reference sequence). DNA for the CDR3: TGCAGTGCTAGTCCCCTAGCGGGGACGACAGATACGCAGTATTTT. As protein: CSASPLAGTTDTQYF.

V is TRBV15 and J is TRBJ2-2; D is undetermined. The ends were cut back, 1 base at V and 0 bases at J, with 9 bases in the middle. The CDR3 is 16 residues long. Per the germline V gene, CDR1 is LNHNV and CDR2 is YYDKDF (reference sequence). CDR3 residues: CATSRVARSNTGELFF. The CDR3 nucleotides read TGTGCCACCAGCAGAGTTGCGCGTTCGAACACCGGGGAGCTGTTTTTT.

This chain uses TRBV24-1 with TRBJ2-7, with a possible D match to TRBD1 (6 bases). CDR3 size: 16 residues. Trimming took 4 bases from V and 1 from J, leaving 16 bases between them. From germline, CDR1 is KGHDR and CDR2 SFDVKD. DNA for the CDR3: TGTGCCACCAGTGACCCAGGGGCAGGTGGTTCCTACGAGCAGTACTTC. Residues: CATSDPGAGGSYEQYF.

On this clone itself: The same CDR3 is also encoded by other DNA sequences in this sample. V and J are TRBV7-8 and TRBJ1-2; 7 bases are a match to TRBD1. J was trimmed by 2 bases and V by 5 bases; bases with no gene match: 5. Germline CDR1 reads SGHVS; CDR2 reads FQNEAQ. CDR3 size: 14 residues. DNA of the CDR3: TGTGCCAGCAGCCAGGACAGGAGCAACTATGGCTACACCTTC. This codes for CASSQDRSNYGYTF.

Points on this clone: This CDR3 is also generated by other DNA sequences in the sample. In nucleotides, the CDR3 is TGTGCCAGCAGCGTAGGACCCAGGGAAGAGACCCAGTACTTC. It encodes CASSVGPREETQYF. V is TRBV9 and J is TRBJ2-5; TRBD1 is a possible D gene (5 bases). CDR1 and CDR2 (germline): SGDLS, YYNGEE. Trimming left V 0 bases short and J 3 bases short, with 9 bases between. This CDR3 has 14 residues. The whole variable domain, remainder taken from reference TRBV9 and TRBJ2-5, is DSGVTQTPKHLITATGQRVTLRCSPRSGDLSVYWYQQSLDQGLQFLIQYYNGEERAKGNILERFSAQQFPDLHSELNLSSLELGDSALYFCASSVGPREETQYFGPGTRLLVL.

V gene TRBV28 combines with J gene TRBJ1-1; no clear D. Germline lookup yields CDR1 MDHEN and CDR2 SYDVKM. The CDR3 is made up of 14 amino acids. V shed 3 bases and J shed 3 bases, with 11 bases lying between them. As DNA, the CDR3 is TGTGCCAGCAGTTTCGGAACCAGGTACACTGAAGCTTTCTTT. Its protein is CASSFGTRYTEAFF.

The V and J genes are TRBV5-1 and TRBJ1-4, with D possibly matching TRBD1 (5 bases). The ends were cut back, 0 bases at V and 1 base at J, with 10 bases in the middle. The CDR3 contains 16 residues. The germline V gene encodes CDR1 SGHRS and CDR2 YFSETQ. CDR3 in DNA: TGCGCCAGCAGCTTGGCCCCAGGGAAAACTAATGAAAAACTGTTTTTT. Translation gives CASSLAPGKTNEKLFF.

The chain has TRBV10-3 and TRBJ2-7; 9 bases align to TRBD2. Germline V gives CDR1 ENHRY, CDR2 SYGVKD. The J segment lost 0 bases and the V segment lost 6 bases, leaving 6 bases of the junction unmatched. The CDR3 is 15 residues long. For the CDR3, the DNA is TGTGCCATCAGAACGGGACTAGCTGGCTCCTACGAGCAGTACTTC. This sequence encodes CAIRTGLAGSYEQYF.

This clone was counted a few times. J is TRBJ1-1 and V is TRBV3-1 (or the pseudogene TRBV3-2); possibly TRBD1 for D (6 bases). The CDR3 has 15 residues. Germline CDR1 and CDR2: LGHDT and YNNKEL (reference sequence). Trimming took 1 base from V and 2 from J, leaving 11 bases between them. The CDR3 DNA sequence: TGTGCCAGCAGCCAAGGGACAGCTTTAAACACTGAAGCTTTCTTT. Translating gives CASSQGTALNTEAFF.

This clone was detected only a few times. The J gene is TRBJ1-5, the V gene TRBV5-1, with D tentatively TRBD1 (6 bases). V lost 2 bases, J lost 0 bases, and 12 bases lay in between. Germline CDR1 and CDR2: SGHRS and YFSETQ. The CDR3 is 16 residues long. The CDR3, as DNA: TGCGCCAGCAGCTTAACGACAGGAGATAGCAATCAGCCCCAGCATTTT. Its protein is CASSLTTGDSNQPQHF.

V is TRBV7-6 and J is TRBJ1-1; D gene ambiguous. V was clipped by 4 bases and J by 1 base, with 7 bases between them. Germline values: CDR1 SGHVS, CDR2 FNYEAQ. The CDR3 has 13 amino acids. In DNA, the CDR3 is TGTGCCAGCAGCTCTCAGGAGAACACTGAAGCTTTCTTT. This gives the protein CASSSQENTEAFF.

V usage is TRBV28 and J usage is TRBJ1-4; 7 nucleotides align to TRBD1. V shed 4 bases, J shed 6 bases, and the junction held 8 bases outside the gene matches. Germline-derived CDR1 and CDR2 are MDHEN and SYDVKM. The CDR3 is made up of 15 amino acids. Here the CDR3 DNA reads TGTGCCAGCAGTTCAAGGGACAGTTTTGATGAAAAACTGTTTTTT. Translating it yields CASSSRDSFDEKLFF.

In its sample, this clone was seen a few times. The V gene is TRBV6-2 or TRBV6-3, the J gene TRBJ2-3; D is uncertain. CDR3 length: 15 residues. CDR1 and CDR2 from the germline V gene are MNHEY and SVGEGT. V was clipped by 5 bases and J by 3 bases, with 15 bases between them. The CDR3 region is CASSAAGRPTDTQYF. The CDR3 coding sequence is TGTGCCAGCAGTGCAGCAGGCAGACCTACAGATACGCAGTATTTT.

In DNA form, the CDR3 reads TGTGCCAGGCTGGACAGGCAGAACCGACGCACTGAAGCTTTCTTT. It encodes CARLDRQNRRTEAFF. The chain links TRBV2 to TRBJ1-1; 7 bases fit TRBD1. The CDR3 sequence is 15 residues long. Trimming removed 9 bases from V and 4 bases from J; junction bases left unmatched: 14. The V gene's germline CDR1 is SNHLY and CDR2 FYNNEI.

This chain uses TRBV9 with TRBJ2-3; D is perhaps TRBD1 (5 bases). The germline CDR1 and CDR2 sequences are SGDLS and YYNGEE. The V gene lost 4 bases and the J gene lost 7 bases, with 16 bases spanning the gap. The length of the CDR3 is 14 residues. CDR3 sequence (DNA): TGTGCCAGCAGCCTAAGCCAGGGTTTGAATACGCAGTATTTT. It is translated as CASSLSQGLNTQYF.

The chain joins TRBV28 to TRBJ1-2; 7 bases line up with TRBD1. After removal of 5 bases from V and 0 bases from J, the junction contained 3 bases not matched to a gene. The CDR3 runs to 14 residues. Germline V gene sequence: CDR1 MDHEN, CDR2 SYDVKM. This CDR3 is CASSPGTANYGYTF. The CDR3 DNA reads as TGTGCCAGCAGTCCCGGGACAGCTAACTATGGCTACACCTTC.